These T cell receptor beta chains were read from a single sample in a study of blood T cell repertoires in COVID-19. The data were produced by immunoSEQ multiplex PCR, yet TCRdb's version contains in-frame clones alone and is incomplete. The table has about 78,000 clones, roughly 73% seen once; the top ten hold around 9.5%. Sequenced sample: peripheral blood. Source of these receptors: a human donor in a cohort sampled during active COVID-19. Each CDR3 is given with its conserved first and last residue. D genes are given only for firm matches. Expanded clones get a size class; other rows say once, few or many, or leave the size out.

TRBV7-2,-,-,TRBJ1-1,CASSPNPNRALEEAFF,TGTGCCAGCAGCCCGAACCCCAACAGGGCTCTAGAGGAAGCTTTCTTT
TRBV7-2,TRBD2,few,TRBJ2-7,CASSLSPSGDDSYEQYF,TGTGCCAGCAGCTTATCGCCTAGCGGGGACGACTCCTACGAGCAGTACTTC
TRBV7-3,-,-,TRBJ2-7,CASSSTGSGEQYF,TGTGCCAGCAGCTCTACAGGGTCTGGAGAGCAGTACTTC
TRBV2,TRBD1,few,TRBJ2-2,CATWTGYTGELFF,TGTGCCACGTGGACAGGGTACACCGGGGAGCTGTTTTTT
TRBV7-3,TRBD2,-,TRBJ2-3,CASSPQLAGADTQYF,TGTGCCAGCAGCCCCCAACTAGCGGGGGCAGATACGCAGTATTTT
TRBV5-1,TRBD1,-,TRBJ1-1,CASSSLTGGTEAFF,TGCGCCAGCAGCTCGTTGACAGGGGGCACTGAAGCTTTCTTT
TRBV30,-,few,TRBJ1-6,CAWSVQGPRHF,TGTGCCTGGAGTGTCCAGGGCCCCCGTCACTTT
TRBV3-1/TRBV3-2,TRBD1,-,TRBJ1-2,CASSHFGQGGGGYTF,TGTGCCAGCAGCCACTTCGGACAGGGTGGAGGTGGCTACACCTTC
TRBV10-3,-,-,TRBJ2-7,CAISEVRQSYEQYF,TGTGCCATCAGTGAAGTAAGACAGTCCTACGAGCAGTACTTC
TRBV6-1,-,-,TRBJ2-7,CASSEEPGRYEQYF,TGTGCCAGCAGTGAAGAGCCGGGGAGGTACGAGCAGTACTTC
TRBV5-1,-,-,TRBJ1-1,CASSFRQPGRSEAFF,TGCGCCAGCAGCTTCCGACAGCCTGGGAGGTCTGAAGCTTTCTTT
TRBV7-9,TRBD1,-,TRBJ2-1,CASSRGDDREEQFF,TGTGCCAGCAGCCGTGGCGACGACAGGGAAGAGCAGTTCTTC
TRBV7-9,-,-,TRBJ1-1,CASSGAGTRNTEAFF,TGTGCCAGCAGCGGGGCCGGGACAAGGAACACTGAAGCTTTCTTT
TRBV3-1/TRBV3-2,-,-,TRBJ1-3,CASSQRSGVSGNTIYF,TGTGCCAGCAGCCAAAGGTCAGGGGTCTCTGGAAACACCATATATTTT
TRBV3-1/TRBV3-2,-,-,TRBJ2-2,CASSQEPGLATGELFF,TGTGCCAGCAGCCAAGAACCGGGACTCGCCACCGGGGAGCTGTTTTTT
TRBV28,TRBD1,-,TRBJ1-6,CASSLGDRGYNSPLHF,TGTGCCAGCAGTTTAGGGGACAGGGGCTATAATTCACCCCTCCACTTT
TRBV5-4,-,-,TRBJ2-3,CASSTGGVSTDTQYF,TGTGCCAGCAGCACGGGCGGGGTAAGCACAGATACGCAGTATTTT
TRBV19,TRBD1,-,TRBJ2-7,CASSIRDSHEQYF,TGTGCCAGTAGTATCCGGGACAGTCACGAGCAGTACTTC
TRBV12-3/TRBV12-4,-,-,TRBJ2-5,CASSLNRGETQYF,TGTGCCAGCAGTTTAAATCGGGGGGAGACCCAGTACTTC
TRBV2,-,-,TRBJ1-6,CASRGTWNSPLHF,TGTGCCAGCAGGGGGACTTGGAATTCACCCCTCCACTTT
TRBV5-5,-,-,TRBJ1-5,CASSREGWGNQPQHF,TGTGCCAGCAGCCGGGAGGGGTGGGGTAATCAGCCCCAGCATTTT
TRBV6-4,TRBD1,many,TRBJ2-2,CASSGQGNTGELFF,TGTGCCAGCAGTGGACAGGGAAACACCGGGGAGCTGTTTTTT
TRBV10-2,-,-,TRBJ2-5,CASSGAEQETQYF,TGCGCCAGCAGTGGGGCCGAGCAAGAGACCCAGTACTTC
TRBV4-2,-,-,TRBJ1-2,CASSQVWGGLNYGYTF,TGTGCCAGCAGCCAAGTTTGGGGGGGCCTGAACTATGGCTACACCTTC
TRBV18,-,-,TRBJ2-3,CASSMGGTADTQYF,TGTGCCAGCTCCATGGGGGGTACGGCAGATACGCAGTATTTT
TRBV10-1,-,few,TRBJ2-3,CASSESNGGDTQYF,TGCGCCAGCAGTGAGTCGAATGGGGGGGATACGCAGTATTTT
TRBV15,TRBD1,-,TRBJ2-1,CATSRRDRGPYNEQFF,TGTGCCACCAGCAGGAGGGACAGGGGGCCCTACAATGAGCAGTTCTTC
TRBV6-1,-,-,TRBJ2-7,CASSDRIYEQYF,TGTGCCAGCAGTGACAGGATCTACGAGCAGTACTTC
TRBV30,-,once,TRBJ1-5,CAWSVRGGQPQHF,TGTGCCTGGAGTGTACGGGGAGGGCAGCCCCAGCATTTT
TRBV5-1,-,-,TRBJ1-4,CASSTGANEKLFF,TGCGCCAGCAGTACGGGAGCTAATGAAAAACTGTTTTTT
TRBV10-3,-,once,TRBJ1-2,CAISESYIHYRSNYGYTF,TGTGCCATCAGTGAGTCCTATATTCATTACAGGTCGAACTATGGCTACACCTTC
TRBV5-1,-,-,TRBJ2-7,CASSLGDSSYEQYF,TGCGCCAGCAGCTTGGGAGACAGCTCCTACGAGCAGTACTTC
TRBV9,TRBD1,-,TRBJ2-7,CASSVGWGQGVYEQYF,TGTGCCAGCAGCGTAGGATGGGGACAGGGGGTCTACGAGCAGTACTTC
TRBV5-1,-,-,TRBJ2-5,CASSLLTGGQETQYF,TGCGCCAGCAGCTTGTTGACGGGTGGTCAAGAGACCCAGTACTTC
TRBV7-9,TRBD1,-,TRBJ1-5,CASSSGQYDNQPQHF,TGTGCCAGCAGCTCGGGACAGTATGACAATCAGCCCCAGCATTTT
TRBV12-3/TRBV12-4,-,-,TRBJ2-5,CASSLRTQETQYF,TGTGCCAGCAGTTTACGCACTCAAGAGACCCAGTACTTC
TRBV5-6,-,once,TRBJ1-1,CASSSPTPRGALSEAFF,TGTGCCAGCAGCTCGCCAACCCCCCGCGGGGCCCTATCTGAAGCTTTCTTT
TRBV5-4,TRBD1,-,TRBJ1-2,CASSLETGLGVNGYTF,TGTGCCAGCAGCTTGGAGACAGGGCTTGGGGTGAATGGCTACACCTTC
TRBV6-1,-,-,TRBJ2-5,CASSEFRETQYF,TGTGCCAGCAGTGAATTTCGAGAGACCCAGTACTTC
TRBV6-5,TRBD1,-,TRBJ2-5,CASKDRRETQYF,TGTGCCAGCAAGGACAGGAGGGAGACCCAGTACTTC
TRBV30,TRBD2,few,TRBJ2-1,CAGGPTHNEQFF,TGCGCGGGGGGTCCGACCCACAATGAGCAGTTCTTC
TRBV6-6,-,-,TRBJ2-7,CASIGRPSSYEQYF,TGTGCCAGCATCGGCAGGCCGAGCTCCTACGAGCAGTACTTC